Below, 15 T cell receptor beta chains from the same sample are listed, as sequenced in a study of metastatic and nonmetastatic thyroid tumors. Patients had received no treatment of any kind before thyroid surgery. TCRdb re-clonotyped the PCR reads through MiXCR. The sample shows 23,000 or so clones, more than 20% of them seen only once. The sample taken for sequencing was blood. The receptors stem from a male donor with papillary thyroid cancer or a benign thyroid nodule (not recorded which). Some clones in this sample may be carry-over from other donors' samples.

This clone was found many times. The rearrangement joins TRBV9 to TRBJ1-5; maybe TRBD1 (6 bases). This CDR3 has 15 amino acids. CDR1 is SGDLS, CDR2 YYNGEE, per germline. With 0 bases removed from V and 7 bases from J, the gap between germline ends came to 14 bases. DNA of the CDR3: TGTGCCAGCAGCGTAGCTGAGGGGGACTACCAGCCCCAGCATTTT. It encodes CASSVAEGDYQPQHF. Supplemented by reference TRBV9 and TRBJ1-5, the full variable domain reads DSGVTQTPKHLITATGQRVTLRCSPRSGDLSVYWYQQSLDQGLQFLIQYYNGEERAKGNILERFSAQQFPDLHSELNLSSLELGDSALYFCASSVAEGDYQPQHFGDGTRLSIL.

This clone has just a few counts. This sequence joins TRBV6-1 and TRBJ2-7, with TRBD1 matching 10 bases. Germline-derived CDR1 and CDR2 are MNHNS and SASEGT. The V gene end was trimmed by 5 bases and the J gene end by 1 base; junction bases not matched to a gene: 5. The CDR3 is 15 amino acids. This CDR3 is CASSQGGQGSYEQYF. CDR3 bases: TGTGCCAGCAGTCAAGGGGGACAGGGGTCCTACGAGCAGTACTTC.

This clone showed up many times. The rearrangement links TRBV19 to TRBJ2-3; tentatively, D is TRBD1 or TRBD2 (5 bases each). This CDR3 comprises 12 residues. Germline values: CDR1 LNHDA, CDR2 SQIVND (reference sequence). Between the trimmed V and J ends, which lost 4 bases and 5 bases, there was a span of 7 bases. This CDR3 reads CASSKRGDTQYF. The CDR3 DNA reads TGTGCCAGTAGTAAGAGGGGAGATACGCAGTATTTT.

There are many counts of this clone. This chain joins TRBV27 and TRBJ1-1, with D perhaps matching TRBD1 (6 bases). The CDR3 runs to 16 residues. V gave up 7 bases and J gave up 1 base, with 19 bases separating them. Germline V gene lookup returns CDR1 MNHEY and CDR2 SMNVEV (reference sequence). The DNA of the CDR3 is TGTGCCAGCATCCCTAGGGGGACGGGGGAGAACACTGAAGCTTTCTTT. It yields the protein CASIPRGTGENTEAFF.

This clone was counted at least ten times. CDR3 in DNA: TGTGCCAGCAGTCCCCGGACCATCCTCTCTGGGGCCAACGTCCTGACTTTC. It is translated as CASSPRTILSGANVLTF. The genes are TRBV2 and TRBJ2-6; no definite D call. The CDR3 consists of 17 residues. Germline V gene data show CDR1 as SNHLY and CDR2 as FYNNEI. V lost 5 bases to trimming and J lost 0 bases, with 14 bases between them.

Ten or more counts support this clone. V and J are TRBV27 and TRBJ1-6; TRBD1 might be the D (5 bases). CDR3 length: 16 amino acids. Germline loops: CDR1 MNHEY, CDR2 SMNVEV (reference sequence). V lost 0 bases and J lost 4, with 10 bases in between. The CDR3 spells CASSLSTTAYNSPLHF. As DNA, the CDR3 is TGTGCCAGCAGTTTATCGACGACAGCTTATAATTCACCCCTCCACTTT.

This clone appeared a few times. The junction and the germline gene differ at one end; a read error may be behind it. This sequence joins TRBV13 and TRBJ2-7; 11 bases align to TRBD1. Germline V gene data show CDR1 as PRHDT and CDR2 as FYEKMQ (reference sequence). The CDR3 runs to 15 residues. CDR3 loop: CASSPSWTGGYEPYF. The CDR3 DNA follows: TGTGCCAGCAGCCCATCCTGGACAGGGGGCTACGAGCCGTACTTC.

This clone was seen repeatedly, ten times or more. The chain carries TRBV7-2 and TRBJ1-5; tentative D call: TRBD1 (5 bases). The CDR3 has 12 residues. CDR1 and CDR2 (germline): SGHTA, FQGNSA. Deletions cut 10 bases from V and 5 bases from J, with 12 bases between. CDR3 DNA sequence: TGTGCCACCGCCGGGGGAGATCAGCCCCAGCATTTT. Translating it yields CATAGGDQPQHF. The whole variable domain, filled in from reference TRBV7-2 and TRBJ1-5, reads GAGVSQSPSNKVTEKGKDVELRCDPISGHTALYWYRQSLGQGLEFLIYFQGNSAPDKSGLPSDRFSAERTGGSVSTLTIQRTQQEDSAVYLCATAGGDQPQHFGDGTRLSIL.

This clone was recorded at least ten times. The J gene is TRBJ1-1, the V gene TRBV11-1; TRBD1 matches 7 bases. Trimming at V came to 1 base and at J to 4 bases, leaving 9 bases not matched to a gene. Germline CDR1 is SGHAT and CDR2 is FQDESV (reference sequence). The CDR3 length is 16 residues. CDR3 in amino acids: CASSLDVGPGGTEAFF. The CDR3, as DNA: TGTGCCAGCAGCTTAGATGTTGGGCCAGGGGGCACTGAAGCTTTCTTT. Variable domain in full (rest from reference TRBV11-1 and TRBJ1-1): EAEVAQSPRYKITEKSQAVAFWCDPISGHATLYWYRQILGQGPELLVQFQDESVVDDSQLPKDRFSAERLKGVDSTLKIQPAELGDSAMYLCASSLDVGPGGTEAFFGQGTRLTVV.

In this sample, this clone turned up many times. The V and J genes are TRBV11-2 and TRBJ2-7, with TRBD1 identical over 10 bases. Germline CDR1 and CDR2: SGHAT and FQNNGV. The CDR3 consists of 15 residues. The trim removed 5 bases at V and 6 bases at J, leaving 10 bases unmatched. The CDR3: CASSVRPGTGVEQYF. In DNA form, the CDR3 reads TGTGCCAGCAGCGTACGCCCAGGGACAGGGGTCGAGCAGTACTTC.

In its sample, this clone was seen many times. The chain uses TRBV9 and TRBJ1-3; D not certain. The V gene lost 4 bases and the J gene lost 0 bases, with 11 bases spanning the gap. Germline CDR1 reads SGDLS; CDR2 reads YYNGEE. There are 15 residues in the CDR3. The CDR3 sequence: CASSMDSSSGNTIYF. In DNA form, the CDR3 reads TGTGCCAGCAGCATGGACTCGAGCTCTGGAAACACCATATATTTT.

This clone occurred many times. CDR3 sequence reads: CASSLRTRGDTQYF. The DNA of the CDR3 is TGTGCCAGCAGCCTGAGGACGAGGGGAGATACGCAGTATTTT. This chain connects TRBV7-2 to TRBJ2-3; D might be TRBD1 or TRBD2, each matching 5 bases. CDR1 is SGHTA and CDR2 is FQGNSA in the germline V gene. V lost 5 bases to trimming and J lost 5 bases, with 14 bases between them. The CDR3 covers 14 residues.

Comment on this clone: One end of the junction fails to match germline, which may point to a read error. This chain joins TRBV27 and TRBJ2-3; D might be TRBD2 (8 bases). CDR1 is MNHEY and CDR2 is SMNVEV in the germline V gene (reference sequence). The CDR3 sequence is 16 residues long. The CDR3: CASSQRDPGGGDTQSF. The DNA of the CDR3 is TGTGCCAGCAGTCAGCGGGACCCGGGAGGGGGCGATACGCAGTCTTTT.

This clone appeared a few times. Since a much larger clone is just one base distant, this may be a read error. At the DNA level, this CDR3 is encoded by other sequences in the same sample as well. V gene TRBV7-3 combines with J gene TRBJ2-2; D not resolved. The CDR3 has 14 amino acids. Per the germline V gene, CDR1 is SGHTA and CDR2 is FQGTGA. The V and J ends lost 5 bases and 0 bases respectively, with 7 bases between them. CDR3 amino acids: CASSLIPNTGELFF. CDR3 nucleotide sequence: TGTGCCAGCAGCCTAATACCGAACACCGGGGAGCTGTTTTTT.

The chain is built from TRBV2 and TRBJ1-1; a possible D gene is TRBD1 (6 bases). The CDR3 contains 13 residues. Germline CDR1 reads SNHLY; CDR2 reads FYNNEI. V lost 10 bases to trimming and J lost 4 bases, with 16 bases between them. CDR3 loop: CAKGGQGFTEAFF. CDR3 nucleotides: TGTGCCAAAGGGGGGCAGGGATTCACTGAAGCTTTCTTT.